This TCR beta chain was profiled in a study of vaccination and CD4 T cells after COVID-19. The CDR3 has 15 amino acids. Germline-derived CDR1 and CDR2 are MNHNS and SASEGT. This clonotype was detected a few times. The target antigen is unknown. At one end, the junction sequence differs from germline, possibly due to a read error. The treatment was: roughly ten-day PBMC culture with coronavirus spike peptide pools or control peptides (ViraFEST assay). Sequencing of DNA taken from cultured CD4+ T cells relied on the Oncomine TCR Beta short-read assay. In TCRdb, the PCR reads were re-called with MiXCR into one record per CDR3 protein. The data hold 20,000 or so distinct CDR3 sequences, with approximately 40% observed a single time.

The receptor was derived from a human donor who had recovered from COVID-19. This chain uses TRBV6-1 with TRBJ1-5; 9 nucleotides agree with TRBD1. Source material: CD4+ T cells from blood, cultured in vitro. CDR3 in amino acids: CASSKAGTGYQPQHF. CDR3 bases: TGTGCCAGCAGTAAAGCCGGGACAGGGTATCAGCCCCAGCATTTT.